This note documents a single T cell receptor beta chain sequence. No antigen is known for it. Here immunoSEQ multiplex PCR was the method, and the copy in TCRdb shows in-frame clones only, minus some. The table includes approximately 93,000 clones, around 90% detected once. This sample is part of a study of graft-versus-host responses after intestinal transplantation. The germline CDR1 and CDR2 sequences are SGHRS and YFSETQ. The CDR3 sequence is 12 residues long. V lost 0 bases to trimming and J lost 10 bases, with 10 bases between them. Sequences were derived from unstimulated CD8+ T cells sorted from spleen or lymph node cells, sampled before transplant. The chain uses TRBV5-1 and TRBJ2-5; D might be TRBD2 (5 bases). This TCR was sampled from a human donor who was the organ donor for an intestinal transplant. In DNA form, the CDR3 reads TGCGCCAGCAGCTTGGGCCGCCGGGGCCAGTACTTC. Its translation: CASSLGRRGQYF.